This TCR beta chain was sequenced for a study of shared clonotypes between healthy human individuals. Study-wide results and limits: Large sequencing depth failed to make sorted-subset sequencing complete, rarefaction showed.

As defined, naive CD8 cells were CD45RO-negative and positively selected for CCR7, with terminally differentiated effector memory CD45RA+ cells excluded. V lost 0 bases, J lost 1 base, and 7 bases lay in between. The germline V gene encodes CDR1 SGHNT and CDR2 YYREEE (reference sequence). The CDR3 has 14 amino acids. Only a few counts were recorded for this clone. Its antigen remains unknown. Produced via immunoSEQ multiplex PCR; TCRdb's table is partial and in-frame only. The data contain 2 million to 2.5 million clones, about 93% of them seen just once; the ten biggest clones take up 1.5% to 2%. Sequencing used naive CD8+ T cells from PBMCs. The genes are TRBV5-4 and TRBJ1-1; D unresolved. The sequence derives from a man younger than 35 in good health. Some clones in this sample may be carry-over from other donors' samples. As DNA, the CDR3 is TGTGCCAGCAGCTTGGTCTTGGGGAACACTGAAGCTTTCTTT. This encodes CASSLVLGNTEAFF.